A selection of T cell receptor beta chains follows, all from one sample in a study of cytomegalovirus exposure and HLA in healthy donors. Clones were read by immunoSEQ multiplex PCR, and TCRdb kept only the in-frame ones, dropping some. The sample shows about 110,000 clones, roughly 71% of them seen only once. Sequenced material: PBMCs. These TCRs come from a man aged 18 to 30 in good health and CMV-seropositive. Both conserved end residues are part of each CDR3. A D gene is named only where the DNA matches it firmly. Clone size is not always given. Where it is, it says once, few, many or a class for expanded clones.

J gene | V gene | clone size | CDR3 length | D gene | CDR3 DNA | CDR3 protein
TRBJ2-1 | TRBV10-2 | few | 15 | TRBD1 | TGCGCCAGCAGCCGCCGGGACAGGGAAACTAATGAGCAGTTCTTC | CASSRRDRETNEQFF
TRBJ1-4 | TRBV6-5 | few | 15 | . | TGTGCCAGCAGGCGGACAGCCGCAACTAATGAAAAACTGTTTTTT | CASRRTAATNEKLFF
TRBJ2-1 | TRBV9 | . | 14 | . | TGTGCCAGCATGCGACAGTCCGGGGGCAATGAGCAGTTCTTC | CASMRQSGGNEQFF
TRBJ2-2 | TRBV5-6 | . | 16 | . | TGTGCCAGCAGCCTGCGGGGAGCTCCTACTAAGGGGGAGCTGTTTTTT | CASSLRGAPTKGELFF
TRBJ1-5 | TRBV2 | . | 14 | TRBD1 | TGTGCCAGCAGAGACAGGGTACCCAATCAGCCCCAGCATTTT | CASRDRVPNQPQHF
TRBJ2-3 | TRBV5-1 | . | 16 | TRBD2 | TGCGCCAGCAGCTTGGGGACTAGCTTGAGCACAGATACGCAGTATTTT | CASSLGTSLSTDTQYF
TRBJ2-1 | TRBV6-1 | . | 15 | TRBD2 | TGTGCCACCTCCTTGACTAGCGGGGGGGCAGATGAGCAGTTCTTC | CATSLTSGGADEQFF
TRBJ2-4 | TRBV2 | . | 15 | TRBD1 | TGTGCCAGCAGGGAATTGGACAGGGTTGCCTACATTCAGTACTTC | CASRELDRVAYIQYF
TRBJ1-1 | TRBV11-2 | . | 15 | TRBD1 | TGTGCCAGCAGCCCTGATGGACAGGGAAGCACTGAAGCTTTCTTT | CASSPDGQGSTEAFF
TRBJ1-2 | TRBV6-5 | . | 14 | TRBD1 | TGTGCCACCGTCGGCCGGGACAGGGTCTATGGCTACACCTTC | CATVGRDRVYGYTF
TRBJ1-6 | TRBV5-1 | few | 15 | . | TGCGCCAGCAGCTTGGGGACAAGCAATAATTCACCCCTCCACTTT | CASSLGTSNNSPLHF
TRBJ1-6 | TRBV5-1 | . | 17 | . | TGCGCCAGCAGCTTGGGTGAGGGTAGCTCCTATAATTCACCCCTCCACTTT | CASSLGEGSSYNSPLHF
TRBJ2-2 | TRBV20-1 | . | 11 | . | TGCAGTGCTAGCAGGGCCGGGGAGCTGTTTTTT | CSASRAGELFF
TRBJ1-5 | TRBV7-2 | few | 13 | . | TGTGCCAGCAGCTTGAGTATTAATCAGCCCCAGCATTTT | CASSLSINQPQHF
TRBJ2-5 | TRBV5-1 | few | 13 | . | TGCGCCAGCACCCGGACAGCACAAGAGACCCAGTACTTC | CASTRTAQETQYF
TRBJ2-3 | TRBV7-2 | . | 12 | . | TGTGCCAGCAGCTTAGGAGCGGATACGCAGTATTTT | CASSLGADTQYF
TRBJ1-2 | TRBV4-1 | . | 14 | TRBD1 | TGCGCCAGCAGCCAATTTGACAGGGACTATGGCTACACCTTC | CASSQFDRDYGYTF
TRBJ2-1 | TRBV7-9 | few | 15 | TRBD2 | TGTGCCAGCAGCTTAAAGGCGGGGGGCCACAATGAGCAGTTCTTC | CASSLKAGGHNEQFF